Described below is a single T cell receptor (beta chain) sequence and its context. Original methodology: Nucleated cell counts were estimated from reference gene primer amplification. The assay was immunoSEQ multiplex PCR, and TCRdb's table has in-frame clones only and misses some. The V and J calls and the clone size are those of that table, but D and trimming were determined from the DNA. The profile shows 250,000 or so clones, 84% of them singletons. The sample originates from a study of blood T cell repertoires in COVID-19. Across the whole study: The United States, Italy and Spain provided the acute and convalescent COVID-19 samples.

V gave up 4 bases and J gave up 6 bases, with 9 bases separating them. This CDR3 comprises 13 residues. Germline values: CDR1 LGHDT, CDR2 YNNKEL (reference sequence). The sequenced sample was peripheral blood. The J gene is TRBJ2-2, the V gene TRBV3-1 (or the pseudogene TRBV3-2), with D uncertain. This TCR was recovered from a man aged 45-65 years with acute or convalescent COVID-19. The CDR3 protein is CASSLNVAGELFF. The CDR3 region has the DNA TGTGCCAGCAGCCTCAATGTAGCCGGGGAGCTGTTTTTT.